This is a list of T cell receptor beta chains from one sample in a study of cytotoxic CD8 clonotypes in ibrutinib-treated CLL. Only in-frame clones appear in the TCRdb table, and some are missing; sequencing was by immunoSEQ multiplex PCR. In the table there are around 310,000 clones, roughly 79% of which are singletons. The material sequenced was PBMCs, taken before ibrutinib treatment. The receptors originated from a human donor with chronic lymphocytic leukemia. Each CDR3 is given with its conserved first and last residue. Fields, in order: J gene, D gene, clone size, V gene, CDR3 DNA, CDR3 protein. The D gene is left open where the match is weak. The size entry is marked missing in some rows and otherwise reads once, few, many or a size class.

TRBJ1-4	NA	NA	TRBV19	TGTGCCAGTAGTCTAAAACAGGGTTTTGGAGAAAAACTGTTTTTT	CASSLKQGFGEKLFF
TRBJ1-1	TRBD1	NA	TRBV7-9	TGTGCCAGCAGCTTCCCTCGGACAGGGGGCATAACTGAAGCTTTCTTT	CASSFPRTGGITEAFF
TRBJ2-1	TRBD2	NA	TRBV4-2	TGTGCCAGCAGCCAAGTTCTAGCGGACTACAATGAGCAGTTCTTC	CASSQVLADYNEQFF
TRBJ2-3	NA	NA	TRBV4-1	TGCGCCAGCAGGAACAGGGTAGAATTATCTGCCTCAAGTCGGGATACGCAGTATTTT	CASRNRVELSASSRDTQYF
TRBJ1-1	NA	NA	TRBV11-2	TGTGCCAGCAGCTTAGAGAGAATCGACACTGAAGCTTTCTTT	CASSLERIDTEAFF
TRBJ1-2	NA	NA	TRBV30	TGTGCCTGGTTAAATTCCCCTGGGAACTATGGCTACACCTTC	CAWLNSPGNYGYTF
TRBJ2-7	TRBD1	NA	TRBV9	TGTGCCAGCAGCCCGCGGACAGGCTCCTACGAGCAGTACTTC	CASSPRTGSYEQYF
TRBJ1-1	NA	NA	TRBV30	TGTGCCGGCGAGCGTAACACTGAAGCTTTCTTT	CAGERNTEAFF
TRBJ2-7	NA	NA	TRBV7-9	TGTGCCAGCAGCTTAGCGAACGTCGGATCCTACGAGCAGTACTTC	CASSLANVGSYEQYF
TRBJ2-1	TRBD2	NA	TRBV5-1	TGCGCCAGCAGCCAGGCAGCGGGAGTGGAGAATGAGCAGTTCTTC	CASSQAAGVENEQFF
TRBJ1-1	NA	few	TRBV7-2	TGTGCCAGCAGCTTTGCCAGAATGAACACTGAAGCTTTCTTT	CASSFARMNTEAFF
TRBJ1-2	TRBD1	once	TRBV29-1	TGCAGCGTTGAACCCGGGACAGGGAGAGGCTACACCTTC	CSVEPGTGRGYTF
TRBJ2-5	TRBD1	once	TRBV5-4	TGTGCCAGCAGCTTGGTACAGGGGCAGAAGGAGACCCAGTACTTC	CASSLVQGQKETQYF
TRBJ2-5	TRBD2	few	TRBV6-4	TGTGCCAGCAGTGACTCTAGCGGGAGCCAAGAGACCCAGTACTTC	CASSDSSGSQETQYF
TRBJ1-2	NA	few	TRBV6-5	TGTGCCAGCAGTCTAACTAAGACACCCACCTATGGCTACACCTTC	CASSLTKTPTYGYTF
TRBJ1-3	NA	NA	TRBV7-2	TGTGCCAGCAGCAGAAATGCCCAGGTGCGAAACACCATATATTTT	CASSRNAQVRNTIYF
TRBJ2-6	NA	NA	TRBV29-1	TGCAGCGTTGATGTTGACTCTGGGGCCAACGTCCTGACTTTC	CSVDVDSGANVLTF
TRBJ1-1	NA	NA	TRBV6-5	TGTGCCAGCAGTTACGACCCTGCCCCCAACACTGAAGCTTTCTTT	CASSYDPAPNTEAFF
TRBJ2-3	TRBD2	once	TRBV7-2	TGTGCCAGCAGCTCGGGACTAGCAGGTTATGCAGATACGCAGTATTTT	CASSSGLAGYADTQYF
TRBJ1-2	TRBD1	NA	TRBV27	TGTGCCAGCAGTCTGGATCACCGGGACAGACTTTATGGCTACACCTTC	CASSLDHRDRLYGYTF
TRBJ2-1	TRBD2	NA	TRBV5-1	TGCGCCAGCAGCTTGGGGGTTCTAGCGGGATTCTGGAATGAGCAGTTCTTC	CASSLGVLAGFWNEQFF
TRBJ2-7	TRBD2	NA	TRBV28	TGTGCCAGCAGTTTCTTAAACGGGAGGGCCTCCGAGCAGTACTTC	CASSFLNGRASEQYF
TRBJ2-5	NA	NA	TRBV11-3	TGTGCCAGCAGCCCCTCCCGGGGGGAGACCCAGTACTTC	CASSPSRGETQYF
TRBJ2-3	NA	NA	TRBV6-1	TGTGCCAGCAGTGAGTTGGGGGGGCGCGCGGGCACAGATACGCAGTATTTT	CASSELGGRAGTDTQYF
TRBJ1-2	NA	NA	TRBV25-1	TGTGCCAGCAGTGAATCTTCAGGGGAAGGCTACACCTTC	CASSESSGEGYTF
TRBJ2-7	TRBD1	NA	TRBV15	TGTGCCACCAGCAGATCGCGGACAGGGGCGCTCCACGAGCAGTACTTC	CATSRSRTGALHEQYF
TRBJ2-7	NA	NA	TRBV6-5	TGTGCCAGCAGTTATCTCGGTAACAACTACGAGCAGTACTTC	CASSYLGNNYEQYF
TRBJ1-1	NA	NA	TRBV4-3	TGCGCCAGCAGCCAAGATACGGGGCCGATAATCACTGAAGCTTTCTTT	CASSQDTGPIITEAFF
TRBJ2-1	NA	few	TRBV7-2	TGTGCCAGCGGGTTCCGGGAGCCGCAGTTCTTC	CASGFREPQFF
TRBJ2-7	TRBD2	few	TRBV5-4	TGTGCCAGCAGCTTGGAGCCTAGCGGAGGCTACGAGCAGTACTTC	CASSLEPSGGYEQYF
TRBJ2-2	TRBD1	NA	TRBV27	TGTGCCAGCAGTTTATTGGGACAGGGCAACGGGGAGCTGTTTTTT	CASSLLGQGNGELFF
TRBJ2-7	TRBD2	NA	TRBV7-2	TGTGCCAGCAGCTTAAACCGGGGAGGGTACTACGAGCAGTACTTC	CASSLNRGGYYEQYF
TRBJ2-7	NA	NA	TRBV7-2	TGTGCCAGCAGCCAAGGGGGGAGCGTCGAGCAGTACTTC	CASSQGGSVEQYF
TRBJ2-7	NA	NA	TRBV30	TGTGCCTGGAGCGCGGACAGTGTCTCCTACGAGCAGTACTTC	CAWSADSVSYEQYF
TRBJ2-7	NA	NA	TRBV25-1	TGTGCCAGCAGTGGACCTTACGAGCAGTACTTC	CASSGPYEQYF
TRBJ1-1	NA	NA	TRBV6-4	TGTGCCAGCCGATCGGAGGGAAATATCGCTTTGGTGAACACTGAAGCTTTCTTT	CASRSEGNIALVNTEAFF
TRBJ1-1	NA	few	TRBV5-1	TGCGCCAGCAGCGGGCAGGGGTTGGGCACTGAAGCTTTCTTT	CASSGQGLGTEAFF
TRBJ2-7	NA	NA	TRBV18	TGTGCCAGCTCACCGGATAGTCTCGGCGAGCAGTACTTC	CASSPDSLGEQYF
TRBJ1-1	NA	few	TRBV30	TGTGCCTGGGGACTTAATCTAAACACTGAAGCTTTCTTT	CAWGLNLNTEAFF
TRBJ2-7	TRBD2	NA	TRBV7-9	TGTGCCAGCAGACCAGGGGCTAGCGGGAGCGAGCAGTACTTC	CASRPGASGSEQYF
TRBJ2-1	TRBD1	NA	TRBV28	TGTGCCAGCAGTTTATTATGGGACAGGGACAATGAGCAGTTCTTC	CASSLLWDRDNEQFF
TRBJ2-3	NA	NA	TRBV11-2	TGTGCCAGCAGCTTAGATAGGTTCTTTGTGGATACGCAGTATTTT	CASSLDRFFVDTQYF
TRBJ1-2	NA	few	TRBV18	TGTGCCAGCTCACCTTCGGCAGACCTGGGGTATGGCTACACCTTC	CASSPSADLGYGYTF
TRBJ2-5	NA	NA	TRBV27	TGTGCCAGCAGTCCCCGTGGGGGGGGCTGGTTAGAGACCCAGTACTTC	CASSPRGGGWLETQYF
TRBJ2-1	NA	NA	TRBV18	TGTGCCAGCTCACCACCGTCTGGAGGGGGGAGCTCCTACAATGAGCAGTTCTTC	CASSPPSGGGSSYNEQFF
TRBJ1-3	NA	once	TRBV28	TGTGCCAGCAGTTTTAACGGACCGCGTCGAAACACCATATATTTT	CASSFNGPRRNTIYF
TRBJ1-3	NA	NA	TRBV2	TGTGCCAGTAAACAGCCTAGCTCTGGAAACACCATATATTTT	CASKQPSSGNTIYF
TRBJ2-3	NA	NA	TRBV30	TGTGCCTGGAGTACGGGCGGTGCAGATACGCAGTATTTT	CAWSTGGADTQYF
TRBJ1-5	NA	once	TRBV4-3	TGCGCCAGCAGCCAAGATCGGCGGGGAGAGCCCCAGCATTTT	CASSQDRRGEPQHF
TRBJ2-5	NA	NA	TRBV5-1	TGCGCCAGCAGCGGGCGCGTTCCAGGGACCCAGTACTTC	CASSGRVPGTQYF
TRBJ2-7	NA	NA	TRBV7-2	TGTGCCAGCAGCCTAGGGCCCGACTCCTACGAGCAGTACTTC	CASSLGPDSYEQYF
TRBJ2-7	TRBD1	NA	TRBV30	TGTGCCTGGGAGGGACAGGGGGCTAAAGAGCAGTACTTC	CAWEGQGAKEQYF
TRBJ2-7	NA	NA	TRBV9	TGTGCCAGCAGCGTAGGTTCGTTGGGGGACGCGGGAAACGAGCAGTACTTC	CASSVGSLGDAGNEQYF
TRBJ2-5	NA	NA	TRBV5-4	TGTGCCAGCAGCCCAGGACAGAAGCCGTCCTTGGGGGCCCAGTACTTC	CASSPGQKPSLGAQYF
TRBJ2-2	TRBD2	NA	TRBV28	TGTGCCAGCAGTCCTCCGGGACTAGCGGGATACCAGAACACCGGGGAGCTGTTTTTT	CASSPPGLAGYQNTGELFF